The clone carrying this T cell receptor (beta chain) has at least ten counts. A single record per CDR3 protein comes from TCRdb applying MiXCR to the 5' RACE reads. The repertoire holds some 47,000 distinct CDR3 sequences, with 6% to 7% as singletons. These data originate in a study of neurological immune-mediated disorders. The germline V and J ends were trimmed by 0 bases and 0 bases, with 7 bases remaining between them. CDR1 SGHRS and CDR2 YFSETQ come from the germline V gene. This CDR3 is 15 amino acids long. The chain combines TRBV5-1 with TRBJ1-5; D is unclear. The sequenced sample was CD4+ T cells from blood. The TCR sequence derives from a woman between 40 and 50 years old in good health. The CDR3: CASSLAGNSNQPQHF. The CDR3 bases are TGCGCCAGCAGCTTGGCGGGCAATAGCAATCAGCCCCAGCATTTT.